This TCR beta chain was retrieved from a study of cytomegalovirus exposure and HLA in healthy donors. Study-wide results and limits: TCR sequences were mostly rare, though some public TCRs occurred in many donors.

As to this clone: Its target is unknown.

Trimming took off 4 bases at V and 0 bases at J, with 24 bases between the two ends. The CDR3 has 20 residues. It was with 60 Vbeta and 13 Jbeta primers that the PCR ran. Generated by immunoSEQ multiplex PCR, the TCRdb table keeps only in-frame clones and is missing some. The sample yields 75,000 to 95,000 clones, roughly 78% seen once. The sequence derives from a male donor in good health and CMV-seropositive. The sample comprised PBMCs. This chain joins TRBV23-1 and TRBJ2-2, with a possible D match to TRBD1 (6 bases). TRBV23-1 is known as an ORF, though its function is uncertain. The CDR3 region is CASSPSPRQVSSPNTGELFF. CDR3 in DNA: TGCGCCAGCAGTCCTTCCCCGAGACAGGTTTCTTCTCCGAACACCGGGGAGCTGTTTTTT.